Only one count was recorded for the clone carrying this T cell receptor beta chain. TCRdb's table, derived via immunoSEQ multiplex PCR, lists solely in-frame clones and lacks some. The table shows fewer than 200,000 clones, with approximately 86% occurring only once. V trimming: 8 bases; J trimming: 1 base; junction bases outside the gene matches: 19. CDR1 is SNHLY, CDR2 FYNNEI, per germline. The CDR3 spans 18 residues. The sample originates from a study of blood T cell repertoires in COVID-19. Across the whole study: The United States, Italy and Spain provided the acute and convalescent COVID-19 samples.

The receptor's source is a woman aged 60 to 75 with acute COVID-19. Source material: PBMCs or T cells enriched from blood (not recorded which). The chain is built from TRBV2 and TRBJ2-5; 7 bases fit TRBD2. CDR3 bases: TGTGCCAGCCAAGCAGTAGTCTGGGCTAGCGGTACCCAAGAGACCCAGTACTTC. As protein: CASQAVVWASGTQETQYF.